The clone carrying this T cell receptor beta chain occurred many times. With iRepertoire HTBI primers and Arm-PCR of CDR3 regions, TCR beta libraries were built. TCRdb called the multiplex PCR reads again in MiXCR, with one record for every CDR3 protein. The table records roughly 530,000 distinct CDR3 sequences, roughly a sixth of them present only once. These data are taken from a study of regulatory T cells in long-lasting Graves disease. Sample time point: newly diagnosed GD, antithyroid drugs for less than 3 months. Following extraction of RNA from PBMCs, that RNA was used to make the TCR library. V lost 5 bases and J 8 bases, leaving 18 bases between the germline ends. The germline V gene has CDR1 SGHAT and CDR2 FQNNGV. This CDR3 has 15 residues. The data were also submitted as part of a second study, on T cells in Graves' hyperthyroidism and ophthalmopathy. That source notes: Separating ophthalmopathy from stable hyperthyroidism was achieved by a 13 V-J model.

This receptor was identified in a woman aged 40 to 65 with Graves disease. The rearrangement uses TRBV11-2 and TRBJ1-4; tentative D call: TRBD1 (6 bases). The specimen was peripheral blood mononuclear cells (PBMCs), collected at new diagnosis, from a patient treated with antithyroid drugs. The CDR3 sequence is CASSPVTGALEKLFF. For the CDR3, the DNA is TGTGCCAGCAGCCCAGTAACGGGGGCGCTGGAAAAACTGTTTTTT.